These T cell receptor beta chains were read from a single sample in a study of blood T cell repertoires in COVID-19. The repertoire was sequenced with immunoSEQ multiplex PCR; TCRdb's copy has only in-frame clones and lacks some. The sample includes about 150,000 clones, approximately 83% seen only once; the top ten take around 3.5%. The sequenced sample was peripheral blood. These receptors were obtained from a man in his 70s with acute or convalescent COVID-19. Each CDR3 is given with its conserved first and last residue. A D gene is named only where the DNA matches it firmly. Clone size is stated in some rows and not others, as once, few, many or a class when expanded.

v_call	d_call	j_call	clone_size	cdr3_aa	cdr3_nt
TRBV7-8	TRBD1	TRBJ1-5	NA	CASSLVVGTGVSNQPQHF	TGTGCCAGCAGCTTAGTCGTGGGAACAGGGGTGAGCAATCAGCCCCAGCATTTT
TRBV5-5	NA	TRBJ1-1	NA	CASSLVAGGTEAFF	TGTGCCAGCAGCTTGGTGGCGGGGGGCACTGAAGCTTTCTTT
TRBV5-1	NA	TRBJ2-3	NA	CASSRRSSDMDTQYF	TGCGCCAGCAGTAGGAGGTCTAGTGATATGGATACGCAGTATTTT
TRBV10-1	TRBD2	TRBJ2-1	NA	CASSEWSGSIRGLSSYNEQFF	TGCGCCAGCAGTGAGTGGAGCGGGAGTATTCGGGGCCTCAGCTCCTACAATGAGCAGTTCTTC
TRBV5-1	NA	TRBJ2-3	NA	CASSLAGRGSGTDTQYF	TGCGCCAGCAGCTTGGCCGGTCGGGGGTCAGGCACAGATACGCAGTATTTT
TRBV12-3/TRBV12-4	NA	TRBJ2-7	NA	CASSLYGSYEQYF	TGTGCCAGCAGTTTGTACGGCTCCTACGAGCAGTACTTC
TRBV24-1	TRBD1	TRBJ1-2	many	CATSDSTGFEGYTF	TGTGCCACCAGTGACTCGACAGGGTTTGAGGGCTACACCTTC
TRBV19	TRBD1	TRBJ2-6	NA	CASSTQGVSGANVLTF	TGTGCCAGTAGTACCCAGGGGGTTTCTGGGGCCAACGTCCTGACTTTC
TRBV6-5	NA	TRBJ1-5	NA	CASSVDRDQPQHF	TGTGCCAGCAGCGTGGACAGAGATCAGCCCCAGCATTTT
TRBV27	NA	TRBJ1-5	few	CASRGAGFDQPQHF	TGTGCCAGCAGGGGCGCGGGGTTTGACCAGCCCCAGCATTTT
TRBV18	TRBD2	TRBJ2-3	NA	CASSPGLAGTDTQYF	TGTGCCAGCTCACCGGGACTAGCGGGAACAGATACGCAGTATTTT
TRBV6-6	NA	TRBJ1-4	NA	CASSYFSATNEKLFF	TGTGCCAGCAGTTACTTCTCCGCAACTAATGAAAAACTGTTTTTT
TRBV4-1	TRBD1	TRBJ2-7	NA	CASSLTGTEFEQYF	TGCGCCAGCAGCCTTACCGGGACAGAATTCGAGCAGTACTTC
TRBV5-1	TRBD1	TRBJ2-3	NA	CASSRGQGSTDTQYF	TGCGCCAGCAGCCGTGGACAGGGGAGCACAGATACGCAGTATTTT
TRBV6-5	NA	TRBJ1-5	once	CASRKTGRNQPQHF	TGTGCCAGCAGAAAAACAGGGCGCAATCAGCCCCAGCATTTT
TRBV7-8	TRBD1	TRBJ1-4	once	CASSYTTGTGLEKLFF	TGTGCCAGCAGCTACACCACCGGGACAGGGTTGGAAAAACTGTTTTTT
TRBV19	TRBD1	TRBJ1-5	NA	CASSIGRTGIQPQHF	TGTGCCAGTAGTATAGGGAGGACAGGCATTCAGCCCCAGCATTTT
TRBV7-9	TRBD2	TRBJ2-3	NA	CASSLGTSGATDTQYF	TGTGCCAGCAGCTTAGGGACTAGCGGGGCCACCGATACGCAGTATTTT
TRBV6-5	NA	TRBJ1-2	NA	CASSYGGSYGYTF	TGTGCCAGCAGTTACGGCGGCAGCTACGGCTACACCTTC
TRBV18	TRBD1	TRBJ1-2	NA	CASSPGTGDGGYTF	TGTGCCAGCTCACCCGGGACAGGGGATGGTGGCTACACCTTC
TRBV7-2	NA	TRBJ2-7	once	CASSSGYGGKGYEQYF	TGTGCCAGCAGCTCAGGCTATGGGGGGAAGGGGTACGAGCAGTACTTC
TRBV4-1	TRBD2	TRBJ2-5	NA	CASSHPGGWETQYF	TGCGCCAGCAGCCACCCGGGAGGATGGGAGACCCAGTACTTC
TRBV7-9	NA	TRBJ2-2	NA	CASSLMLGANTGELFF	TGTGCCAGCAGCTTAATGCTCGGGGCGAACACCGGGGAGCTGTTTTTT
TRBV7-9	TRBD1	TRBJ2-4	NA	CASSSMDRGDIQYF	TGTGCCAGCAGCTCAATGGACAGGGGGGACATTCAGTACTTC
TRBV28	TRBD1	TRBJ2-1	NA	CASSPSYGQAYNEQFF	TGTGCCAGCAGCCCTTCCTATGGACAGGCCTACAATGAGCAGTTCTTC